This TCR beta chain is drawn from a study of blood T cell repertoires in COVID-19. Across the whole study: Some COVID-19 samples were acute and others convalescent; all came from the United States, Italy and Spain. Sample material is recorded as cDNA or gDNA derived from T cells, B-cell-depleted T cells, or PBMCs.

What the recovered Cohort 3 donors had was two negative PCRs, clearance, or symptom resolution. The CDR3 has 16 residues. Germline assignment: CDR1 MDHEN and CDR2 SYDVKM. The junction had 6 bases not matched to a gene; V was cut back by 1 base and J by 4 bases. Profiled with immunoSEQ multiplex PCR; TCRdb holds only in-frame clones, not every one. The sample has about 130,000 clones, around 83% seen once; the top ten hold approximately 8.4%. This receptor was identified in a man aged 45-65 years who had recovered from COVID-19. Sample: PBMCs or T cells enriched from blood (not recorded which). The genes are TRBV28 and TRBJ1-1, with TRBD1 matching over 10 bases. The CDR3 loop reads CASSLFPGQGSTEAFF. CDR3 nucleotides: TGTGCCAGCAGTTTATTCCCGGGACAGGGGTCCACTGAAGCTTTCTTT.